This entry lists 18 T cell receptor beta chains sequenced from one sample in a study of cytomegalovirus exposure and HLA in healthy donors. In the PCR, 60 Vbeta and 13 Jbeta primers were used. The data were produced by immunoSEQ multiplex PCR, yet TCRdb's version contains in-frame clones alone and is incomplete. The data contain 170,000 or so clones, about four fifths of them singletons. Material: PBMCs. The origin of the receptors is a man aged 50 to 59 in good health and CMV-seronegative.

In nucleotides, the CDR3 is TGTGCCAGCAGCTTTTTGGGGGGAGAGCACTACGAGCAGTACTTC. Protein: CASSFLGGEHYEQYF. This chain joins TRBV7-2 and TRBJ2-5; D is possibly TRBD2 (6 bases). The closer fit of TRBJ2-7 to the DNA end suggests the J call may be wrong. The CDR3 runs 15 residues. Per germline, CDR1 SGHTA and CDR2 FQGNSA.

The chain employs TRBV5-1 and TRBJ1-2; maybe TRBD1 (5 bases). The CDR3 spans 16 residues. V was cut by 4 bases and J by 6 bases, with 22 bases left in between. The germline V gene has CDR1 SGHRS and CDR2 YFSETQ. CDR3 DNA: TGCGCCAGCAGCACTCAACGGGGGGTTCCCGGGAATGGCTACACCTTC. Its protein is CASSTQRGVPGNGYTF.

The V gene is TRBV6-1, the J gene TRBJ1-5; possible D gene TRBD1, 5 bases. This CDR3 is 15 amino acids long. V lost 6 bases, J lost 3 bases, and 15 bases lay in between. Germline CDR1 and CDR2: MNHNS and SASEGT. The CDR3, as DNA: TGTGCCAGCAGGCCGGAGTCAGGGTACAATCAGCCCCAGCATTTT. Amino acids: CASRPESGYNQPQHF.

V gene TRBV5-4 combines with J gene TRBJ2-7, with 9 bases aligning to TRBD1. Looked up from germline, CDR1 is SGHNT and CDR2 is YYREEE (reference sequence). The CDR3 runs 15 residues. V dropped 4 bases and J dropped 6; count of bases not matched to a gene: 11. CDR3 sequence: CASSVGQGSFSEQYF. CDR3 DNA sequence: TGTGCCAGCAGCGTCGGACAGGGGAGTTTCTCCGAGCAGTACTTC.

The rearrangement joins TRBV21-1 to TRBJ2-7; the D call TRBD2 from the table was never checked on the DNA. TRBV21-1 counts as a pseudogene. This CDR3 comprises 15 residues. DNA for the CDR3: TGTGCCAGCAGCAAAGGCCTAGCGGAATACTACGAGCAGTACTTC. This translates into CASSKGLAEYYEQYF.

V and J are TRBV27 and TRBJ2-2, with TRBD2 matching 9 bases. This CDR3 is 14 amino acids long. The V segment lost 8 bases and the J segment 5 bases; nucleotides outside the gene matches: 6. The V gene's germline CDR1 is MNHEY and CDR2 SMNVEV (reference sequence). The CDR3 spells CASLAGEGTGELFF. CDR3 coding DNA: TGTGCCAGCTTAGCGGGAGAGGGGACCGGGGAGCTGTTTTTT.

The V gene is TRBV5-1, the J gene TRBJ2-7, with TRBD2 identical over 8 bases. V lost 0 bases and J lost 0; bases outside the gene matches: 11. The CDR3 runs to 18 residues. The germline V gene has CDR1 SGHRS and CDR2 YFSETQ. In DNA form, the CDR3 reads TGCGCCAGCAGCTTGGGCCTTTTTGAACGGGAGGGCTCCTACGAGCAGTACTTC. Encoded protein: CASSLGLFEREGSYEQYF.

This rearrangement joins TRBV6-1 to TRBJ1-5; 8 bases map to TRBD1. The junction had 10 bases not matched to a gene; V was cut back by 6 bases and J by 6 bases. CDR3 length: 15 residues. Germline assignment: CDR1 MNHNS and CDR2 SASEGT. The CDR3 here is CASRFDRGLGQPQHF. The CDR3 DNA reads as TGTGCCAGCAGATTCGACAGGGGACTTGGTCAGCCCCAGCATTTT.

The chain employs TRBV18 and TRBJ2-7, with TRBD1 as a possible D gene (6 bases). CDR1 KGHSH and CDR2 LQKENI come from the germline V gene. The CDR3 extends over 16 amino acids. The V gene lost 3 bases and the J gene lost 0 bases, with 15 bases spanning the gap. The DNA of the CDR3 is TGTGCCAGCTCACCCGGCCGTAGGACAGTCTCCTACGAGCAGTACTTC. It codes for CASSPGRRTVSYEQYF.

V and J are TRBV30 and TRBJ2-1, with D possibly TRBD2 on 6 matching bases. This CDR3 is built from 15 residues. V was pared by 3 bases and J by 4 bases, with 16 bases between. The V gene's germline CDR1 is GTSNPN and CDR2 SVGIG (reference sequence). The CDR3, as DNA: TGTGCCTGGAGGGGGGGTAAACGGATTTACAATGAGCAGTTCTTC. This sequence encodes CAWRGGKRIYNEQFF.

This clone was detected only once. In DNA, the CDR3 is TGTGCCAGCAGTTACTCAGGGGGAAATTCACCCCTCCACTTT. Protein product: CASSYSGGNSPLHF. This chain links TRBV6-6 with TRBJ1-6, with TRBD1 as a possible D gene (6 bases). The CDR3 spans 14 residues. Germline V gives CDR1 MNHNY, CDR2 SVGAGI (reference sequence). With 0 bases removed from V and 7 bases from J, the gap between germline ends came to 7 bases.

The chain uses TRBV2 and TRBJ1-6; tentative D call: TRBD1 (5 bases). Germline V gene lookup returns CDR1 SNHLY and CDR2 FYNNEI. Trimming removed 2 bases from V and 9 bases from J, with 11 bases in between. The CDR3 has 14 residues. The CDR3 sequence: CASSEKAGFSPLHF. In DNA form, the CDR3 reads TGTGCCAGCAGTGAAAAGGCAGGGTTTTCACCCCTCCACTTT.

This chain uses TRBV28 with TRBJ1-4; 8 bases are shared with TRBD1. The CDR3 is 19 residues long. V lost 4 bases and J lost 8; bases outside the gene matches: 21. Germline values: CDR1 MDHEN, CDR2 SYDVKM. DNA for the CDR3: TGTGCCAGCAGTTCGGGGGCACGACAGGGGCACTCTTTACGGGAAAAACTGTTTTTT. Its protein product is CASSSGARQGHSLREKLFF.

Here the CDR3 DNA reads TGTGCCAGCAGGATCGCAGGGTCCTACGAGCAGTACTTC. Protein product: CASRIAGSYEQYF. The chain combines TRBV2 with TRBJ2-5, with D possibly matching TRBD1 (5 bases). The J call may be in error: the DNA end matches TRBJ2-7 better. Germline CDR1 is SNHLY and CDR2 is FYNNEI. This CDR3 region has 13 residues.

This rearrangement joins TRBV9 to TRBJ2-3; TRBD2 is a possible D gene (6 bases). CDR1 and CDR2 from the germline V gene are SGDLS and YYNGEE. The CDR3 runs to 16 residues. V was cut by 0 bases and J by 7 bases, with 18 bases left in between. The CDR3 nucleotides read TGTGCCAGCAGCGTAGGTGTAGCGCCCGGGGACTATACGCAGTATTTT. This encodes CASSVGVAPGDYTQYF.

This clone appeared a few times. The chain carries TRBV6-5 and TRBJ2-6, with a tentative D call TRBD1 (6 bases). Trimming pared 6 bases from V and 1 base from J, leaving 10 bases between. The CDR3 loop spans 15 amino acids. Germline CDR1 is MNHEY and CDR2 is SVGAGI. DNA for the CDR3: TGTGCCAGCAGCCCACAGGGATCTGGGGCCAACGTCCTGACTTTC. Its translation: CASSPQGSGANVLTF.

A few counts support this clone. This rearrangement joins TRBV19 to TRBJ2-7; 9 nucleotides agree with TRBD1. The V segment lost 6 bases and the J segment 6 bases; nucleotides outside the gene matches: 12. There are 15 residues in the CDR3. Germline V gene data show CDR1 as LNHDA and CDR2 as SQIVND (reference sequence). The CDR3 region has the DNA TGTGCCAGTAGATTATCCGGGACAGGGACTACCGAGCAGTACTTC. It is translated as CASRLSGTGTTEQYF.

This clone was observed once. The genes are TRBV11-2 and TRBJ2-6, with a weak D call TRBD1 (5 bases). Between the trimmed V and J ends, which lost 11 bases and 1 base, there was a span of 9 bases. CDR1 is SGHAT, CDR2 FQNNGV, per germline. This CDR3 is 13 amino acids long. DNA for the CDR3: TGTGCCGGCACAGGATCTGGGGCCAACGTCCTGACTTTC. Translation: CAGTGSGANVLTF.